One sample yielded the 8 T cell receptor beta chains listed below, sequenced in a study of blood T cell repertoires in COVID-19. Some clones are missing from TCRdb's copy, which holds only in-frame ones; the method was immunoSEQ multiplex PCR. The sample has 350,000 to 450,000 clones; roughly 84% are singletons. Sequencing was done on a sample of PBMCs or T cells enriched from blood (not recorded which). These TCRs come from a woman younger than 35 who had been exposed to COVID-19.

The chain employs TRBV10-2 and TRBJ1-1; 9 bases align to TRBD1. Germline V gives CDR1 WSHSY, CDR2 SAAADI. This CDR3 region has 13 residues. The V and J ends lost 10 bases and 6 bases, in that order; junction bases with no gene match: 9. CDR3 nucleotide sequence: TGCGCCACCGTAACCGGGACAGGGCCTGAAGCTTTCTTT. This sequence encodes CATVTGTGPEAFF.

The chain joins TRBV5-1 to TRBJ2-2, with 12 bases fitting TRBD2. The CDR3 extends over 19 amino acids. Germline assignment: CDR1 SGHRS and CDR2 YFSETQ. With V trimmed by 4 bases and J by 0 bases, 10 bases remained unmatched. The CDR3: CASSASGTSGPANTGELFF. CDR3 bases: TGCGCCAGCAGCGCGTCCGGGACTAGCGGGCCTGCGAACACCGGGGAGCTGTTTTTT. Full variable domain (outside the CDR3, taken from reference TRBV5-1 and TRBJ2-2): KAGVTQTPRYLIKTRGQQVTLSCSPISGHRSVSWYQQTPGQGLQFLFEYFSETQRNKGNFPGRFSGRQFSNSRSEMNVSTLELGDSALYLCASSASGTSGPANTGELFFGEGSRLTVL.

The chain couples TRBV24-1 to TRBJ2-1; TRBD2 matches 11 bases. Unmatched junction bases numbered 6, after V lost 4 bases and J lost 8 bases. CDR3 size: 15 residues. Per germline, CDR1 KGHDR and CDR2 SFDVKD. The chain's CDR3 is CATSEGTSGRDEQFF. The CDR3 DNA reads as TGTGCCACCAGTGAGGGGACTAGCGGTCGGGATGAGCAGTTCTTC.

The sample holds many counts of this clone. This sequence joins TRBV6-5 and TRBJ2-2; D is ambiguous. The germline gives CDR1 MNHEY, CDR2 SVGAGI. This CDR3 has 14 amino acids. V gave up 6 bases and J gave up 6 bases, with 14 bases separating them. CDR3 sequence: CASSNGVDPGELFF. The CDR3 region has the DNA TGTGCCAGCAGCAATGGAGTCGACCCCGGGGAGCTGTTTTTT.

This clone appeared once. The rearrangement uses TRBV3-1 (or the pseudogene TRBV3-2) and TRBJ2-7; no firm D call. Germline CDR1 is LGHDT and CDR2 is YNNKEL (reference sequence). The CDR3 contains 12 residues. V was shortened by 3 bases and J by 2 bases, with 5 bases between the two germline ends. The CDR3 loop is CASSQWPYEQYF. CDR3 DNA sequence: TGTGCCAGCAGCCAGTGGCCCTACGAGCAGTACTTC.

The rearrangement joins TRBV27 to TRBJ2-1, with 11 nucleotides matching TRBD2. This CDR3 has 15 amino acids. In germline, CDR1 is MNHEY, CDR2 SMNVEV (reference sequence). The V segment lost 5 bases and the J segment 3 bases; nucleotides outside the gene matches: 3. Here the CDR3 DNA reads TGTGCCAGCAGTCCCGGGACTAGCGGCTACAATGAGCAGTTCTTC. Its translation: CASSPGTSGYNEQFF.

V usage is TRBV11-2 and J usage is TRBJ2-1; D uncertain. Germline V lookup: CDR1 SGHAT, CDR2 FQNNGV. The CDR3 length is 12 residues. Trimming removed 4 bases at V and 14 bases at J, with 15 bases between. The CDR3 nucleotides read TGTGCCAGCAGCTCGATTATCCTTGACAAGTTCTTC. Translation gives CASSSIILDKFF. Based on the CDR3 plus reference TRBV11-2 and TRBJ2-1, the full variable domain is EAGVAQSPRYKIIEKRQSVAFWCNPISGHATLYWYQQILGQGPKLLIQFQNNGVVDDSQLPKDRFSAERLKGVDSTLKIQPAKLEDSAVYLCASSSIILDKFFGPGTRLTVL.

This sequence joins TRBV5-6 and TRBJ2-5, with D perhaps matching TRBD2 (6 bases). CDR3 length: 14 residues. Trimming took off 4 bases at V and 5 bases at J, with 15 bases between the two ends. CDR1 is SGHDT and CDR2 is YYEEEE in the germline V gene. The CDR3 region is CASSLGGMRETQYF. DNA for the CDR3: TGTGCCAGCAGCCTTGGAGGGATGCGGGAGACCCAGTACTTC. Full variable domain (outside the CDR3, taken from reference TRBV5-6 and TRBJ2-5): DAGVTQSPTHLIKTRGQQVTLRCSPKSGHDTVSWYQQALGQGPQFIFQYYEEEERQRGNFPDRFSGHQFPNYSSELNVNALLLGDSALYLCASSLGGMRETQYFGPGTRLLVL.